The 20 T cell receptor beta chains listed next were all sequenced from one sample in a study of shared clonotypes between healthy human individuals. Generated by immunoSEQ multiplex PCR, the TCRdb table keeps only in-frame clones and is missing some. The data show 1,500,000 or so clones, around 97% seen once. Material: naive CD4+ T cells sorted from blood. The subset was: CD45RA+ positively selected. The receptors here all came from a man younger than 45 in good health.

The chain links TRBV27 to TRBJ2-2; TRBD2 aligns across 11 bases. The CDR3 totals 17 residues. Unmatched junction bases numbered 8, after V lost 3 bases and J lost 5 bases. Germline CDR1 reads MNHEY; CDR2 reads SMNVEV (reference sequence). CDR3 bases: TGTGCCAGCAGTTTGGGACTAGCGGCGCTGGGAACCGGGGAGCTGTTTTTT. Translation gives CASSLGLAALGTGELFF.

J is TRBJ2-3 and V is TRBV10-2; D gene unclear. V was trimmed by 4 bases and J by 6 bases, leaving 8 bases between them. The CDR3 is made up of 12 amino acids. CDR1 is WSHSY, CDR2 SAAADI, per germline. CDR3 sequence reads: CASSGLRDTQYF. For the CDR3, the DNA is TGCGCCAGCAGTGGTCTTCGGGATACGCAGTATTTT.

This clone has only one observation. The chain recombines TRBV5-4 with TRBJ2-3; the match to TRBD2 covers 8 bases. V lost 4 bases, J lost 1 base, and 8 bases stayed unmatched. CDR1 and CDR2 (germline): SGHNT, YYREEE (reference sequence). CDR3 length: 16 amino acids. CDR3 DNA: TGTGCCAGCAGCACGCTCCTCGGGGGGGGCACAGATACGCAGTATTTT. Encoded protein: CASSTLLGGGTDTQYF.

This rearrangement joins TRBV9 to TRBJ2-5, with D tentatively TRBD1 (6 bases). The V and J ends lost 4 bases and 5 bases respectively, with 18 bases between them. CDR3 size: 15 residues. In germline, CDR1 is SGDLS, CDR2 YYNGEE. The CDR3 loop is CASSPPDRGAETQYF. As DNA, the CDR3 is TGTGCCAGCAGCCCACCGGACAGAGGGGCTGAGACCCAGTACTTC. The whole variable domain, remainder taken from reference TRBV9 and TRBJ2-5, is DSGVTQTPKHLITATGQRVTLRCSPRSGDLSVYWYQQSLDQGLQFLIQYYNGEERAKGNILERFSAQQFPDLHSELNLSSLELGDSALYFCASSPPDRGAETQYFGPGTRLLVL.

Comment on this clone: The same CDR3 arises from other DNA sequences in this sample as well. The chain has TRBV18 and TRBJ1-2; D gene uncertain. V was cut by 3 bases and J by 0 bases, with 8 bases left in between. The CDR3 extends over 14 amino acids. CDR1 and CDR2 (germline): KGHSH, LQKENI. Here the CDR3 DNA reads TGTGCCAGCTCACCTACCGGGACTAACTATGGCTACACCTTC. Its protein is CASSPTGTNYGYTF.

This rearrangement joins TRBV4-1 to TRBJ2-3, with 8 bases that match TRBD2. The CDR3 is 17 residues long. The V segment lost 0 bases and the J segment 2 bases; nucleotides outside the gene matches: 7. Germline V gene data show CDR1 as MGHRA and CDR2 as YSYEKL. CDR3 residues: CASSQDWLAGATDTQYF. The CDR3 nucleotides read TGCGCCAGCAGCCAAGATTGGCTAGCGGGCGCCACAGATACGCAGTATTTT.

The chain couples TRBV7-9 to TRBJ2-1; 8 bases fit TRBD1. The germline gives CDR1 SEHNR, CDR2 FQNEAQ (reference sequence). The CDR3 contains 16 residues. After removal of 0 bases from V and 2 bases from J, the junction contained 3 bases not matched to a gene. Here the CDR3 reads CASSLARGPPYNEQFF. The CDR3 nucleotides read TGTGCCAGCAGCTTAGCCAGGGGGCCCCCCTACAATGAGCAGTTCTTC. Full variable domain (remainder filled in from reference TRBV7-9 and TRBJ2-1): DTGVSQNPRHKITKRGQNVTFRCDPISEHNRLYWYRQTLGQGPEFLTYFQNEAQLEKSRLLSDRFSAERPKGSFSTLEIQRTEQGDSAMYLCASSLARGPPYNEQFFGPGTRLTVL.

This sequence joins TRBV7-3 and TRBJ2-2; D not resolved. The V gene's germline CDR1 is SGHTA and CDR2 FQGTGA. V gave up 2 bases and J gave up 0 bases, with 16 bases separating them. The length of the CDR3 is 18 residues. Here the CDR3 reads CASSLVGRSFANTGELFF. As DNA, the CDR3 is TGTGCCAGCAGCTTAGTGGGCAGATCATTCGCGAACACCGGGGAGCTGTTTTTT.

This chain links TRBV19 with TRBJ2-7; 11 bases line up with TRBD1. Germline V gives CDR1 LNHDA, CDR2 SQIVND (reference sequence). V shed 6 bases, J shed 2 bases, and the junction held 6 bases outside the gene matches. The CDR3 loop spans 15 amino acids. The CDR3 DNA sequence: TGTGCCAGTAGGACCGGACAGGGGGCTGCCTACGAGCAGTACTTC. Its protein is CASRTGQGAAYEQYF.

This rearrangement joins TRBV6-5 to TRBJ1-1, with D perhaps matching TRBD1 (6 bases). CDR3 length: 16 amino acids. V was cut by 0 bases and J by 7 bases, with 18 bases left in between. CDR1 is MNHEY, CDR2 SVGAGI, per germline. The CDR3 nucleotides read TGTGCCAGCAGTTACTCGCCTAGAGGGGGGAAGGGTGAAGCTTTCTTT. Protein sequence: CASSYSPRGGKGEAFF.

The chain couples TRBV5-4 to TRBJ2-3, with 9 bases aligning to TRBD1. CDR1 SGHNT and CDR2 YYREEE come from the germline V gene (reference sequence). The V and J ends lost 4 bases and 0 bases, in that order; junction bases with no gene match: 6. This CDR3 contains 16 residues. The CDR3 region has the DNA TGTGCCAGCAGCGTCCCGGGACAGGGAAGCACAGATACGCAGTATTTT. This encodes CASSVPGQGSTDTQYF.

The V and J genes are TRBV7-2 and TRBJ1-5; D is ambiguous. V was clipped by 4 bases and J by 4 bases, with 14 bases between them. Germline CDR1 SGHTA, CDR2 FQGNSA. This CDR3 region has 15 residues. CDR3 sequence reads: CASSSVGRTNQPQHF. CDR3 DNA: TGTGCCAGCAGCTCCGTCGGGAGGACGAATCAGCCCCAGCATTTT.

The CDR3: CSVAWGFDSEAFF. CDR3 coding DNA: TGCAGCGTTGCATGGGGATTTGACAGTGAAGCTTTCTTT. The gene calls are TRBV29-1 and TRBJ1-1; D possibly corresponds to TRBD1 (5 bases). The CDR3 consists of 13 residues. Trimming pared 4 bases from V and 7 bases from J, leaving 16 bases between. Germline CDR1 reads SQVTM; CDR2 reads ANQGSEA.

The DNA for the CDR3 is TGTGCCATGCATGGACTAGCGGGAGTCACAGATACGCAGTATTTT. Translation gives CAMHGLAGVTDTQYF. V gene TRBV15 combines with J gene TRBJ2-3; TRBD2 matches at 13 bases. V trimming: 10 bases; J trimming: 2 bases; junction bases outside the gene matches: 6. CDR1 and CDR2 (germline): LNHNV, YYDKDF (reference sequence). The CDR3 spans 15 residues. Drawing the rest from reference TRBV15 and TRBJ2-3, the complete variable domain is DAMVIQNPRYQVTQFGKPVTLSCSQTLNHNVMYWYQQKSSQAPKLLFHYYDKDFNNEADTPDNFQSRRPNTSFCFLDIRSPGLGDTAMYLCAMHGLAGVTDTQYFGPGTRLTVL.

This rearrangement joins TRBV7-2 to TRBJ1-5, with D tentatively TRBD1 (5 bases). CDR1 and CDR2 (germline): SGHTA, FQGNSA. The V end was cut by 5 bases, the J end by 6 bases, with 20 bases between. CDR3 length: 16 amino acids. The CDR3 region is CASSLWGTGRFQPQHF. The DNA of the CDR3 is TGTGCCAGCAGCCTATGGGGCACAGGCCGCTTTCAGCCCCAGCATTTT.

This rearrangement joins TRBV5-1 to TRBJ2-1; 8 bases map to TRBD2. Germline lookup yields CDR1 SGHRS and CDR2 YFSETQ. The CDR3 spans 15 residues. J was trimmed by 6 bases and V by 0 bases; bases with no gene match: 5. CDR3 amino acids: CASSLAAAGVNEQFF. The CDR3 coding sequence is TGCGCCAGCAGCTTGGCGGCAGCGGGAGTCAATGAGCAGTTCTTC.

This clone was counted a single time. This chain connects TRBV4-1 to TRBJ2-1; 9 bases are shared with TRBD2. CDR1 MGHRA and CDR2 YSYEKL come from the germline V gene. The ends lost 2 bases at V and 5 bases at J; junction bases unmatched: 16. The CDR3 is made up of 19 amino acids. CDR3 bases: TGCGCCAGCAGCCAATCGGTTAGCGGGAGATCGGAATCCCACAATGAGCAGTTCTTC. Protein: CASSQSVSGRSESHNEQFF.

About this clone itself: This sample includes further DNA sequences coding for the same CDR3. The chain has TRBV27 and TRBJ2-2, with 9 bases identical to TRBD2. This CDR3 has 15 residues. V shed 5 bases, J shed 4 bases, and the junction held 5 bases outside the gene matches. CDR1 is MNHEY, CDR2 SMNVEV, per germline (reference sequence). DNA for the CDR3: TGTGCCAGCAGTCTCATTAGCGGGGGCACCGGGGAGCTGTTTTTT. This translates into CASSLISGGTGELFF.

This CDR3 reads CASSPISGTVQVPQHF. CDR3 sequence (DNA): TGTGCCAGCAGCCCTATATCCGGGACCGTCCAGGTGCCCCAGCATTTT. The V and J genes are TRBV7-8 and TRBJ1-5; a possible D gene is TRBD1 (5 bases). The germline V and J ends were trimmed by 5 bases and 9 bases, with 23 bases remaining between them. Germline loops: CDR1 SGHVS, CDR2 FQNEAQ. This CDR3 is built from 16 residues. The full variable domain, completed using reference TRBV7-8 and TRBJ1-5, is GAGVSQSPRYKVAKRGQDVALRCDPISGHVSLFWYQQALGQGPEFLTYFQNEAQLDKSGLPSDRFFAERPEGSVSTLKIQRTQQEDSAVYLCASSPISGTVQVPQHFGDGTRLSIL.

V is TRBV7-3 and J is TRBJ2-1, with TRBD1 matching over 9 bases. The CDR3 has 15 residues. J gave up 4 bases and V 3 bases, and 4 bases lay outside the gene matches. The germline gives CDR1 SGHTA, CDR2 FQGTGA. Written as DNA, the CDR3 is TGTGCCAGCAGCTTTACCGGGACAGGGTACAATGAGCAGTTCTTC. Protein sequence: CASSFTGTGYNEQFF.